This T cell receptor (beta chain) stems from a study of cytomegalovirus exposure and HLA in healthy donors. The CDR3 loop spans 17 amino acids. Germline CDR1 and CDR2: MNHEY and SMNVEV (reference sequence). J was trimmed by 4 bases and V by 7 bases; bases with no gene match: 18. Although they were nominally healthy when sampled, donors likely had unrecorded immune exposures. Use of 60 Vbeta and 13 Jbeta primers characterized the PCR. The data were produced by immunoSEQ multiplex PCR, yet TCRdb's version contains in-frame clones alone and is incomplete. The sample has about 150,000 clones, over 60% seen once; the top ten hold more than 10%.

The receptor comes from a man aged 40-49 years in good health and CMV-seropositive. The sample consisted of PBMCs. The chain employs TRBV27 and TRBJ1-1, with 7 bases matching TRBD1. The CDR3 coding sequence is TGTGCCAGCACCTCCGGAGGGGGCCCACCAAGGGGCACTGAAGCTTTCTTT. Protein: CASTSGGGPPRGTEAFF.